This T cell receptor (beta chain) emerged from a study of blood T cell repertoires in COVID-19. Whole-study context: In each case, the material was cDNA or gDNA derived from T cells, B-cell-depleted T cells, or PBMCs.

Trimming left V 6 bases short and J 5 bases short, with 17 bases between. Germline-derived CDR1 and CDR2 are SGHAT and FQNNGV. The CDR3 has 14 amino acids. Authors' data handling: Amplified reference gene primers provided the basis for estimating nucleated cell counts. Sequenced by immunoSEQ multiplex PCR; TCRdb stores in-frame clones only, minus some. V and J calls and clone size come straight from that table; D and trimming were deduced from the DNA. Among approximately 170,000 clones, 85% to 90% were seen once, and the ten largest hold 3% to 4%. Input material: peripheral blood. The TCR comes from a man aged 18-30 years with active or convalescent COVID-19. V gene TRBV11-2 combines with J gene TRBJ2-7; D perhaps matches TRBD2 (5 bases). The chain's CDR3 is CASSYAGGIDEQYV. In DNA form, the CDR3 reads TGTGCCAGCAGTTATGCGGGTGGAATCGACGAGCAGTACGTC.